This TCR beta chain was obtained from a study of identical twins listed by TCRdb under 2016. Study-level background: The study deep-sequenced TCR alpha and beta repertoires from monozygotic twins, unrelated adults of various ages and cord blood to test whether fetal clonotypes persist. To rule out contamination, replicate twin experiments were performed at different times with different library preparation protocols.

V is cut by 3 bases and J by 7 bases, and the space between the germline ends is 10 bases. From cysteine to phenylalanine, the CDR3 is 12 amino acids long. Left in the record is the CDR3 DNA by itself, 36 bases read in frame from the first base. The germline V gene (reference sequence) supplies CDR1 MNHEY and CDR2 SMNVEV. This clonotype has at least ten counts. Its antigen is not yet known. No much larger clone exists at a distance of one base, and base qualities are not known. The study at large found these results: Invariant T cells such as MAIT and iNKT could partly confound zero-insertion analyses, though diverse VJ usage argued against this for most clonotypes. Fewer insertions were carried by abundant cord blood beta clonotypes; a weaker similar trend was observed in young adult naive repertoires, while no such trend was observed in memory repertoires. Conclusions relied on cross-sectional statistical analysis, since the same donors could not be followed over many years. Excess twin sharing in beta out-of-frame sequences was weaker because fewer shared sequences lowered the signal-to-noise ratio. In monozygotic twins, recombination models systematically underestimated out-of-frame TCR alpha sharing, but the models matched the sharing seen between unrelated individuals. Compared with coincidental sharing between unrelated individuals, out-of-frame TCR alpha sequences shared between twins showed an excess of sequences with low generation probability.

The method was 5' RACE. Sequencer: Illumina HiSeq 2000. A universal primer binding site was added through template switching, and the final cDNA carried a unique molecular identifier so that TCR cDNA molecules could be counted accurately. First-strand cDNA for TCR alpha and beta chains was synthesized from specific primers in the conserved constant-segment region. To control for contamination, each cDNA library was double barcoded with a SMART-Mk sample barcode plus Illumina barcodes. TruSeq adapter sequences, together with Illumina sample barcodes, were added in two successive PCR steps. The Illumina HiSeq platform was used with custom primers to sequence TCR alpha and beta cDNA libraries. As for how the authors treated the data: Raw reads were processed with MiGEC to extract unique molecular identifiers, and MiXCR was used to determine CDR3 positions. For each individual, recombination models were inferred using an EM algorithm with the repgenHMM and IGoR tools. The tcR package in R was used for shared clonotype analysis, with sharing normalized by the product of cloneset sizes. Out-of-frame nonproductive sequences were analyzed to study raw recombination free of thymic and clonal selection effects. TCRdb trimmed public reads at Q25 via fastp, called clones via MiXCR and kept in-frame beta chains. Each entry merges the rows of one CDR3 protein and shows their most common DNA and genes. These V and J calls rely on TCRdb rather than the paper's analysis. This sample is represented by about 890,000 distinct CDR3 sequences; roughly an eighth of them were singletons. The ten most abundant clones make up 1.5% to 2% of the sample.

Every donor in the study was a healthy Caucasian. The twin cohort consisted of three pairs of female monozygotic twins, all aged 18 to 29 years. The RNA used for TCR libraries was isolated from peripheral blood mononuclear cells. The same data also contributed to another study, on yellow fever vaccine responses in identical twins. From that second study: The T cell response to vaccination in identical twins was reported by the authors to appear partly convergent and partly personalized. The study precisely tracked vaccine-responding T cell clones in identical twins.

This clonotype was obtained from a young woman in good health. Recombination joined TRBV27 with TRBJ2-7; the D gene is possibly TRBD1, with 6 bases matching. Sequenced sample: PBMCs. The bases read TGTGCCAGCAGTTTGGCCGGACAGGAGCAGTACTTC. It translates to CASSLAGQEQYF.